The clone carrying this T cell receptor (beta chain) was recorded at least ten times. Its specificity is not known. The CDR3 is made up of 15 amino acids. V dropped 8 bases and J dropped 2 bases, with 17 bases sitting between them. Germline loops: CDR1 ENHRY, CDR2 SYGVKD. In building TCR beta libraries, iRepertoire HTBI primers were used together with Arm-PCR of CDR3 regions. TCRdb redid the calling of the multiplex PCR reads with MiXCR, one entry per CDR3 protein. The repertoire holds hundreds of thousands of distinct CDR3 sequences, with around an eighth as singletons. This specimen comes from a study of regulatory T cells in long-lasting Graves disease. On the study more broadly: Antithyroid drugs had been taken by newly diagnosed Graves' patients for under 3 months.

As to time point: newly diagnosed GD, antithyroid drugs for less than 3 months. The TCR library was made from RNA extracted from PBMCs. Study observations and caveats: Among the persistent patients, approximately 2,900 public clonotypes were shared, more than the approximately 970 shared among new patients. The study found lower TCR diversity in persistent Graves' patients than in newly diagnosed ones.

The same specimen was also included in a second study, on T cells in Graves' hyperthyroidism and ophthalmopathy.

The sequence came from a man younger than 45 with Graves disease. The chain uses TRBV10-3 and TRBJ2-3; D is possibly TRBD1 (5 bases). Sequencing used peripheral blood mononuclear cells (PBMCs), obtained at new diagnosis, from a patient treated with antithyroid drugs. The CDR3 protein is CAISPPGSDTDTQYF. In DNA form, the CDR3 reads TGTGCCATCTCCCCCCCAGGGTCAGACACAGATACGCAGTATTTT.